These 13 T cell receptor beta chains were all obtained from the same sample, sequenced in a study of T cell repertoires in cytomegalovirus infection. Their target antigens are unknown. TCRdb reanalysed the reads using MiXCR and keeps one entry per CDR3 protein. The sample carries 550,000 to 700,000 distinct CDR3 sequences, 40% recorded once. Sample: cultured PBMCs, taken from culture after CMV antigen stimulation. The receptor source for this set is a human donor in good health (CMV status not recorded). Some clones in this sample may be carry-over from other donors' samples.

This clonotype has more than one count but fewer than ten. The chain joins TRBV12-3 or TRBV12-4 to TRBJ1-5, with no clear D. CDR3 length: 15 amino acids. V was clipped by 3 bases and J by 3 bases, with 12 bases between them. CDR3 nucleotide sequence: TGTGCCAGCAGTTTGGGGAGGGTCGACAATCAGCCCCAGCATTTT. It encodes CASSLGRVDNQPQHF.

This clonotype showed up just a few times. DNA of the CDR3: TGTGCCAGCAGCTTAGGGGGGTCGGCGGGCAATCAGCCCCAGCATTTT. Amino acid sequence: CASSLGGSAGNQPQHF. V usage is TRBV7-2 and J usage is TRBJ1-5, with a possible D match to TRBD1 (5 bases). The CDR3 has 16 amino acids. Germline V gene sequence: CDR1 SGHTA, CDR2 FQGNSA. V lost 1 base to trimming and J lost 2 bases, with 12 bases between them.

V is TRBV15 and J is TRBJ2-3; D is undetermined. Germline CDR1 reads LNHNV; CDR2 reads YYDKDF (reference sequence). This CDR3 is 12 amino acids long. V was clipped by 5 bases and J by 9 bases, with 12 bases between them. DNA for the CDR3: TGTGCCACCAGCCGGCCTCTAGGGACGCAGTATTTT. It codes for CATSRPLGTQYF.

V is TRBV20-1 and J is TRBJ2-1; TRBD2 aligns across 15 bases. CDR3 length: 15 amino acids. Germline lookup yields CDR1 DFQATT and CDR2 SNEGSKA (reference sequence). The ends lost 5 bases at V and 4 bases at J; junction bases unmatched: 3. This chain's CDR3 is CSAPGLAGGYNEQFF. The CDR3 DNA reads TGCAGTGCTCCGGGACTAGCGGGGGGTTACAATGAGCAGTTCTTC.

This clonotype was detected only once. The chain has TRBV2 and TRBJ1-4; D unresolved. V lost 7 bases, J lost 1 base, and 10 bases lay in between. CDR1 is SNHLY and CDR2 is FYNNEI in the germline V gene. CDR3 length: 14 amino acids. The CDR3 loop reads CASMGVRTNEKLFF. The CDR3 nucleotides are TGTGCCAGCATGGGAGTGAGAACTAATGAAAAACTGTTTTTT.

The genes are TRBV11-2 and TRBJ2-4, with D maybe TRBD1 (5 bases). Germline assignment: CDR1 SGHAT and CDR2 FQNNGV. Trimming stripped 1 base from V and 6 bases from J, with 10 bases between. The CDR3 length is 14 residues. The CDR3 protein is CASSLAGNRNIQYF. The DNA for the CDR3 is TGTGCCAGCAGCTTAGCAGGGAATAGAAACATTCAGTACTTC.

J is TRBJ1-2 and V is TRBV15, with D unclear. Trimming removed 3 bases from V and 4 bases from J, with 3 bases in between. The CDR3 length is 11 residues. CDR1 is LNHNV, CDR2 YYDKDF, per germline (reference sequence). The CDR3 spells CATSRGYGYTF. The CDR3 DNA is TGTGCCACCAGCAGGGGCTATGGCTACACCTTC.

The chain has TRBV28 and TRBJ2-3, with D unresolved. Per germline, CDR1 MDHEN and CDR2 SYDVKM. V was shortened by 2 bases and J by 1 base, with 16 bases between the two germline ends. The CDR3 has 17 residues. CDR3 DNA sequence: TGTGCCAGCAGTTTAATCTGGTCGGGTATCGGCACAGATACGCAGTATTTT. Protein: CASSLIWSGIGTDTQYF.

This clonotype was observed a handful of times. This sequence joins TRBV11-2 and TRBJ2-2; D gene ambiguous. Trimming took 2 bases from V and 3 from J, leaving 10 bases between them. This CDR3 has 15 residues. Germline V lookup: CDR1 SGHAT, CDR2 FQNNGV. CDR3 nucleotides: TGTGCCAGCAGCTTAAGGCAGAGTTACACCGGGGAGCTGTTTTTT. Translating gives CASSLRQSYTGELFF.

V usage is TRBV20-1 and J usage is TRBJ2-5; weak D call: TRBD1 (5 bases). The CDR3 runs to 13 residues. Trimming pared 3 bases from V and 5 bases from J, leaving 13 bases between. Germline assignment: CDR1 DFQATT and CDR2 SNEGSKA (reference sequence). The CDR3 loop is CSARVGRWETQYF. CDR3 sequence (DNA): TGCAGTGCTAGGGTGGGGCGGTGGGAGACCCAGTACTTC.

J is TRBJ2-5 and V is TRBV7-1; tentatively, D is TRBD1 (6 bases). TRBV7-1 qualifies as an ORF whose function is uncertain. Trimming removed 6 bases from V and 4 bases from J, with 21 bases in between. CDR3 length equals 16 residues. CDR3 region: CASRRSFTGYRETQYF. In DNA, the CDR3 is TGTGCCAGCAGACGGAGTTTTACAGGGTACAGAGAGACCCAGTACTTC.

This clonotype has more than one count but fewer than ten. The chain employs TRBV7-2 and TRBJ1-2; D gene uncertain. CDR1 is SGHTA, CDR2 FQGNSA, per germline. V lost 6 bases and J 5 bases, leaving 7 bases between the germline ends. The CDR3 extends over 11 amino acids. This CDR3 reads CASRLQYGYTF. In nucleotides, the CDR3 is TGTGCCAGCAGACTACAGTATGGCTACACCTTC.

The chain links TRBV4-2 to TRBJ1-4; TRBD1 might be the D (6 bases). V lost 1 base and J lost 4, with 10 bases in between. The CDR3 spans 15 residues. The germline gives CDR1 LGHNA, CDR2 YNFKEQ. DNA of the CDR3: TGTGCCAGCAGCCAAGGGGGGGGACATAATGAAAAACTGTTTTTT. This encodes CASSQGGGHNEKLFF.